A selection of T cell receptor beta chains follows, all from one sample in a study of monozygotic twins with inflammatory bowel disease. From the 5' RACE reads, TCRdb lists one entry per CDR3 protein and no DNA. Listed are over 150,000 distinct CDR3 sequences; roughly 2.4% falls within the top ten. Sample: blood. Source of these receptors: a human donor with ulcerative colitis or Crohn's disease, or a healthy co-twin of an affected twin (not recorded which). Both conserved end residues are part of each CDR3.

>15|TRBJ2-3|TRBV7-3
CASSPSSGELDTQYF
>16|TRBJ2-1|TRBV7-7
CASSPNLAGGNNEQFF
>14|TRBJ1-1|TRBV7-9
CASSLGQGSGEAFF
>17|TRBJ2-2|TRBV24-1
CATSDLPGQGITGELFF
>17|TRBJ1-4|TRBV27
CASNPGRWSGANEKLFF
>14|TRBJ2-4|TRBV18
CASSRIGTDNIQYF
>15|TRBJ1-2|TRBV28
CASSPVPQGPYGYTF
>13|TRBJ2-7|TRBV3-1
CASSPVLSYEQYF
>18|TRBJ1-5|TRBV11-2
CASSLRDRGLGSNQPQHF
>15|TRBJ1-1|TRBV18
CASSGFAGENTEAFF
>14|TRBJ2-7|TRBV7-2
CASSYRDSSYEQYF
>12|TRBJ2-7|TRBV12-3/TRBV12-4
CASSPGTYEQYF
>14|TRBJ1-2|TRBV12-3/TRBV12-4
CASSYRGIGYGYTF
>14|TRBJ2-5|TRBV5-1
CASSLVGGGETQYF
>14|TRBJ1-4|TRBV12-3/TRBV12-4
CASSPTGANEKLFF
>15|TRBJ2-1|TRBV20-1
CSGGPSGRAYNEQFF
>14|TRBJ1-4|TRBV5-1
CASSFTGTEEKLFF
>16|TRBJ2-7|TRBV5-1
CASSSSTGGAPYEQYF
>17|TRBJ2-2|TRBV6-1
CASRVLIGLGFTGELFF
>11|TRBJ1-2|TRBV7-2
CASSSYSVYTF
>17|TRBJ1-6|TRBV12-3/TRBV12-4
CASSLKQSSSYNSPLHF
>15|TRBJ2-7|TRBV10-3
CAISGGDRNSYEQYF
>12|TRBJ1-2|TRBV7-3
CASSDRGNGYTF
>12|TRBJ2-3|TRBV5-6
CASSLVRDTQYF
>14|TRBJ2-3|TRBV19
CASSPGLLTDTQYF
>15|TRBJ1-2|TRBV27
CASSLVDGGFYGYTF
>16|TRBJ2-5|TRBV12-3/TRBV12-4
CASSLGPGQGRETQYF
>17|TRBJ2-2|TRBV15
CATRSRVGQGNTGELFF
>15|TRBJ2-2|TRBV4-3
CASSPGGSGVGSCFF
>18|TRBJ1-6|TRBV20-1
CSARRQGASSSYNSPLHF
>16|TRBJ1-2|TRBV9
CASSERDISLSRGYTF
>16|TRBJ2-7|TRBV6-5
CASSYSRGEAPLEQYF
>14|TRBJ1-1|TRBV12-3/TRBV12-4
CASRDRGRGTEAFF